Listed below are T cell receptor beta chains from one sample, sequenced in a study of cytomegalovirus exposure and HLA in healthy donors. Some clones are missing from TCRdb's copy, which holds only in-frame ones; the method was immunoSEQ multiplex PCR. The sample contains 150,000 or so clones, about 74% of which appear only once. Sequenced: PBMCs. The receptors shown here come from a man in his forties in good health and CMV-seropositive. The CDR3 runs from the conserved cysteine through the conserved F or W. Fields, in order: V gene, clone size, J gene, D gene, CDR3 protein, CDR3 DNA. A D gene is named only where the DNA matches it firmly. Clone size, where shown, is once, few, many, or a class for clones that have expanded.

v_call: TRBV23-1
clone_size: .
j_call: TRBJ1-5
d_call: .
cdr3_aa: CASSQPTGGGNQPQHF
cdr3_nt: TGCGCCAGCAGTCAGCCGACGGGAGGTGGCAATCAGCCCCAGCATTTT

v_call: TRBV9
clone_size: .
j_call: TRBJ1-1
d_call: .
cdr3_aa: CASSVVGVVTEAFF
cdr3_nt: TGTGCCAGCAGCGTAGTCGGGGTAGTCACTGAAGCTTTCTTT

v_call: TRBV28
clone_size: few
j_call: TRBJ2-3
d_call: TRBD2
cdr3_aa: CASSFPVRTSDYTDTQYF
cdr3_nt: TGTGCCAGCAGTTTTCCAGTTAGGACTAGCGATTACACAGATACGCAGTATTTT

v_call: TRBV19
clone_size: .
j_call: TRBJ2-7
d_call: TRBD2
cdr3_aa: CASSIGPSGVGEQYF
cdr3_nt: TGTGCCAGTAGTATAGGTCCTAGCGGGGTGGGCGAGCAGTACTTC

v_call: TRBV2
clone_size: .
j_call: TRBJ2-1
d_call: .
cdr3_aa: CATEVTSYNEQFF
cdr3_nt: TGTGCCACCGAGGTAACCTCCTACAATGAGCAGTTCTTC

v_call: TRBV5-1
clone_size: .
j_call: TRBJ2-7
d_call: .
cdr3_aa: CASRQLQAGSAYEQYF
cdr3_nt: TGCGCCAGCCGCCAGCTACAAGCAGGATCGGCCTACGAGCAGTACTTC

v_call: TRBV27
clone_size: .
j_call: TRBJ2-1
d_call: TRBD2
cdr3_aa: CASSLLAGGTSNEQFF
cdr3_nt: TGTGCCAGCAGTTTACTTGCGGGAGGGACCTCCAATGAGCAGTTCTTC

v_call: TRBV6-1
clone_size: .
j_call: TRBJ1-1
d_call: .
cdr3_aa: CASTPRSGGYTEAFF
cdr3_nt: TGTGCCAGCACCCCTCGTTCCGGGGGTTACACTGAAGCTTTCTTT

v_call: TRBV5-1
clone_size: once
j_call: TRBJ2-7
d_call: TRBD2
cdr3_aa: CASSLVSGGAYEQYF
cdr3_nt: TGCGCCAGCAGCTTGGTATCGGGGGGAGCCTACGAGCAGTACTTC

v_call: TRBV7-2
clone_size: .
j_call: TRBJ2-3
d_call: TRBD2
cdr3_aa: CASRLPGLPGYTQYF
cdr3_nt: TGTGCCAGCAGACTACCGGGACTACCAGGCTATACGCAGTATTTT

v_call: TRBV7-2
clone_size: .
j_call: TRBJ2-7
d_call: .
cdr3_aa: CASSQNLGPYEQYF
cdr3_nt: TGTGCCAGCAGCCAGAACCTAGGCCCCTACGAGCAGTACTTC

v_call: TRBV18
clone_size: .
j_call: TRBJ1-4
d_call: .
cdr3_aa: CASSPTGGEGEKLFF
cdr3_nt: TGTGCCAGCTCACCAACAGGAGGGGAGGGAGAAAAACTGTTTTTT

v_call: TRBV7-3
clone_size: .
j_call: TRBJ2-7
d_call: TRBD1
cdr3_aa: CASSLTAGGRWEQYF
cdr3_nt: TGTGCCAGCAGCTTAACGGCAGGGGGCCGGTGGGAGCAGTACTTC

v_call: TRBV18
clone_size: .
j_call: TRBJ1-2
d_call: .
cdr3_aa: CASSPAGSSWGDYGYTF
cdr3_nt: TGTGCCAGCTCACCAGCAGGTTCGAGTTGGGGGGACTATGGCTACACCTTC

v_call: TRBV27
clone_size: .
j_call: TRBJ2-4
d_call: .
cdr3_aa: CASSLEWGGKNIQYF
cdr3_nt: TGTGCCAGCAGTTTGGAGTGGGGCGGCAAAAACATTCAGTACTTC

v_call: TRBV29-1
clone_size: .
j_call: TRBJ2-1
d_call: TRBD2
cdr3_aa: CSAPRPLSGSSNEQFF
cdr3_nt: TGCAGCGCTCCACGGCCTCTTAGCGGGAGCAGTAATGAGCAGTTCTTC

v_call: TRBV5-4
clone_size: .
j_call: TRBJ2-3
d_call: TRBD1
cdr3_aa: CASSLTGAYTDTQYF
cdr3_nt: TGTGCCAGCAGCTTGACAGGGGCGTACACAGATACGCAGTATTTT

v_call: TRBV27
clone_size: .
j_call: TRBJ1-2
d_call: TRBD1
cdr3_aa: CASSLEAKAGTEYYGYTF
cdr3_nt: TGTGCCAGCAGTTTAGAGGCCAAGGCTGGGACAGAATACTATGGCTACACCTTC

v_call: TRBV19
clone_size: .
j_call: TRBJ1-5
d_call: TRBD1
cdr3_aa: CASHGQGNQPQHF
cdr3_nt: TGTGCCAGCCACGGACAGGGCAATCAGCCCCAGCATTTT

v_call: TRBV2
clone_size: .
j_call: TRBJ1-2
d_call: TRBD1
cdr3_aa: CARRQGLANYGYTF
cdr3_nt: TGTGCCAGAAGACAGGGATTGGCTAACTATGGCTACACCTTC

v_call: TRBV5-1
clone_size: .
j_call: TRBJ1-1
d_call: TRBD1
cdr3_aa: CASSPGQGDAEAFF
cdr3_nt: TGCGCCAGCAGCCCGGGACAGGGAGACGCTGAAGCTTTCTTT

v_call: TRBV6-1
clone_size: .
j_call: TRBJ1-4
d_call: .
cdr3_aa: CASSGRRGLSNEKLFF
cdr3_nt: TGTGCCAGCAGTGGTCGGAGGGGCCTGTCTAATGAAAAACTGTTTTTT

v_call: TRBV6-1
clone_size: few
j_call: TRBJ2-6
d_call: .
cdr3_aa: CASSEYSGANVLTF
cdr3_nt: TGTGCCAGCAGTGAATACTCTGGGGCCAACGTCCTGACTTTC

v_call: TRBV5-6
clone_size: .
j_call: TRBJ1-1
d_call: TRBD1
cdr3_aa: CASSWDRGSTEAFF
cdr3_nt: TGTGCCAGCAGCTGGGACAGGGGGAGCACTGAAGCTTTCTTT

v_call: TRBV6-5
clone_size: .
j_call: TRBJ2-2
d_call: TRBD1
cdr3_aa: CASSYSWTGGLELFF
cdr3_nt: TGTGCCAGCAGTTACTCTTGGACAGGGGGTCTCGAGCTGTTTTTT

v_call: TRBV7-9
clone_size: few
j_call: TRBJ1-1
d_call: .
cdr3_aa: CASSLLGGPIGTEAFF
cdr3_nt: TGTGCCAGCAGCTTACTTGGAGGGCCGATAGGCACTGAAGCTTTCTTT

v_call: TRBV27
clone_size: .
j_call: TRBJ2-6
d_call: .
cdr3_aa: CASSLTTGANVLTF
cdr3_nt: TGTGCCAGCAGTTTAACAACTGGGGCCAACGTCCTGACTTTC

v_call: TRBV6-4
clone_size: .
j_call: TRBJ2-1
d_call: TRBD1
cdr3_aa: CASSDSGTGYYNEQFF
cdr3_nt: TGTGCCAGCAGTGATTCCGGGACAGGGTACTACAATGAGCAGTTCTTC

v_call: TRBV6-1
clone_size: .
j_call: TRBJ1-5
d_call: TRBD1
cdr3_aa: CASSEGTGLVQPQHF
cdr3_nt: TGTGCCAGCAGTGAAGGGACAGGGCTAGTTCAGCCCCAGCATTTT

v_call: TRBV5-6
clone_size: .
j_call: TRBJ1-5
d_call: TRBD1
cdr3_aa: CASSTGQGTNQPQHF
cdr3_nt: TGTGCCAGCAGCACAGGACAGGGGACTAATCAGCCCCAGCATTTT

v_call: TRBV6-1
clone_size: .
j_call: TRBJ1-3
d_call: .
cdr3_aa: CASIEYSGNTIYF
cdr3_nt: TGTGCCAGCATTGAGTACTCTGGAAACACCATATATTTT

v_call: TRBV7-3
clone_size: .
j_call: TRBJ2-3
d_call: .
cdr3_aa: CASSVDSTTDTQYF
cdr3_nt: TGTGCCAGCAGCGTCGACTCCACCACAGATACGCAGTATTTT

v_call: TRBV30
clone_size: .
j_call: TRBJ2-3
d_call: .
cdr3_aa: CAWTLVLTDTQYF
cdr3_nt: TGTGCCTGGACGCTAGTTCTGACAGATACGCAGTATTTT

v_call: TRBV28
clone_size: .
j_call: TRBJ2-2
d_call: TRBD1
cdr3_aa: CASIRDRASGELFF
cdr3_nt: TGTGCCAGCATAAGGGACAGGGCAAGCGGGGAGCTGTTTTTT

v_call: TRBV7-7
clone_size: few
j_call: TRBJ1-3
d_call: .
cdr3_aa: CASSLRSRANTIYF
cdr3_nt: TGTGCCAGCAGCTTACGGTCGAGGGCCAACACCATATATTTT

v_call: TRBV4-2
clone_size: once
j_call: TRBJ1-3
d_call: .
cdr3_aa: CASSQQDSANTIYF
cdr3_nt: TGTGCCAGCAGCCAACAGGACAGCGCAAACACCATATATTTT

v_call: TRBV29-1
clone_size: .
j_call: TRBJ2-7
d_call: .
cdr3_aa: CSVEGRSFGGEQYF
cdr3_nt: TGCAGCGTTGAAGGAAGAAGTTTCGGCGGAGAGCAGTACTTC

v_call: TRBV29-1
clone_size: .
j_call: TRBJ1-1
d_call: TRBD1
cdr3_aa: CSGIIQGALGAFF
cdr3_nt: TGCAGCGGCATAATCCAGGGGGCGTTGGGAGCTTTCTTT

v_call: TRBV5-4
clone_size: .
j_call: TRBJ1-2
d_call: .
cdr3_aa: CASTLDTYGYTF
cdr3_nt: TGTGCCAGCACCTTAGACACCTATGGCTACACCTTC

v_call: TRBV5-4
clone_size: .
j_call: TRBJ2-7
d_call: .
cdr3_aa: CAISRGGVSSYEQYF
cdr3_nt: TGTGCCATTTCGAGGGGCGGGGTGAGCTCCTACGAGCAGTACTTC

v_call: TRBV28
clone_size: .
j_call: TRBJ2-7
d_call: TRBD2
cdr3_aa: CASSQPGLAGGPEQYF
cdr3_nt: TGTGCCAGCAGTCAACCCGGACTAGCGGGAGGGCCCGAGCAGTACTTC

v_call: TRBV6-1
clone_size: .
j_call: TRBJ2-3
d_call: TRBD2
cdr3_aa: CASSELAGVRDTQYF
cdr3_nt: TGTGCCAGCAGTGAATTGGCGGGAGTTAGAGATACGCAGTATTTT

v_call: TRBV5-8
clone_size: .
j_call: TRBJ1-1
d_call: TRBD1
cdr3_aa: CASSLGRGITEAFF
cdr3_nt: TGTGCCAGCAGCTTGGGCAGGGGGATCACTGAAGCTTTCTTT

v_call: TRBV6-6
clone_size: .
j_call: TRBJ1-5
d_call: TRBD1
cdr3_aa: CASSQDRGGQPQHF
cdr3_nt: TGTGCCAGCAGTCAAGACAGGGGTGGTCAGCCCCAGCATTTT

v_call: TRBV9
clone_size: .
j_call: TRBJ2-3
d_call: TRBD2
cdr3_aa: CASSVGTSGTDTQYF
cdr3_nt: TGTGCCAGCAGCGTAGGGACTAGCGGTACAGATACGCAGTATTTT

v_call: TRBV5-6
clone_size: .
j_call: TRBJ2-5
d_call: TRBD2
cdr3_aa: CASSLRGGAGKETQYF
cdr3_nt: TGTGCCAGCAGCTTGCGGGGGGGCGCGGGAAAAGAGACCCAGTACTTC

v_call: TRBV7-8
clone_size: .
j_call: TRBJ2-7
d_call: .
cdr3_aa: CASSFLAGTGFYEQYF
cdr3_nt: TGTGCCAGCAGCTTCCTAGCCGGGACTGGGTTCTACGAGCAGTACTTC